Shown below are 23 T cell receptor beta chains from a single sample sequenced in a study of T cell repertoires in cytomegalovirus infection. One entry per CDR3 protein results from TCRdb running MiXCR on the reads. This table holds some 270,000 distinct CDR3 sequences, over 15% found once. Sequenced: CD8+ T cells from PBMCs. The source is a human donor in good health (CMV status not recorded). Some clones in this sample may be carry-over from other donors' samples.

The chain's CDR3 is CSARVSEQFF. In DNA, the CDR3 is TGCAGTGCACGGGTCTCTGAGCAGTTCTTC. The genes are TRBV20-1 and TRBJ2-1; D is undetermined. The V end was cut by 6 bases, the J end by 9 bases, with 9 bases between. Germline CDR1 is DFQATT and CDR2 is SNEGSKA (reference sequence). This CDR3 comprises 10 residues.

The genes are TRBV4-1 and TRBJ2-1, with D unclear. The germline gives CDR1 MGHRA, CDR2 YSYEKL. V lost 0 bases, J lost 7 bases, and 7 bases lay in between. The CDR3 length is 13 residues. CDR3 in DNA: TGCGCCAGCAGCCAAGATCTGGTGAATGAGCAGTTCTTC. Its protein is CASSQDLVNEQFF.

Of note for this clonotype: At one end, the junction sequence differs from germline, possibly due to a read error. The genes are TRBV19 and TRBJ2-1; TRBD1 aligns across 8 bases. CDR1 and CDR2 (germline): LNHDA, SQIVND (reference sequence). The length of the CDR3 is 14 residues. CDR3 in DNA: TGTGCCAGTAGTATTCGGACAGGGTGGAATGTGCAGTTCTTC. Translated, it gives CASSIRTGWNVQFF.

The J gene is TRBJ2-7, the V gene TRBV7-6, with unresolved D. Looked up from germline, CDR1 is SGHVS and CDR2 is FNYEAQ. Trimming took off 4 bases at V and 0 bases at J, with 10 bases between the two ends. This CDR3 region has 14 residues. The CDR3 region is CASSSRPYSYEQYF. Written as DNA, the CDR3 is TGTGCCAGCAGCTCCCGACCCTACTCCTACGAGCAGTACTTC.

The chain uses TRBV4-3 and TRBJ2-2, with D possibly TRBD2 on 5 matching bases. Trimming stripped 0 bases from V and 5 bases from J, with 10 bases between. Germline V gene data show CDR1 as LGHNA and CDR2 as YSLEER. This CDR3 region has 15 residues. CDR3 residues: CASSQDRTGTGELFF. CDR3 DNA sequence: TGCGCCAGCAGCCAAGATCGGACGGGGACCGGGGAGCTGTTTTTT.

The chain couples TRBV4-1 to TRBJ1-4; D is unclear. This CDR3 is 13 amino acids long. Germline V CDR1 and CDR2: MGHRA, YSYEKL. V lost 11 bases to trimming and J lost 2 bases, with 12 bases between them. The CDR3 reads CAGSPRTNEKLFF. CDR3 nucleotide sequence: TGCGCCGGGTCACCGCGGACTAATGAAAAACTGTTTTTT.

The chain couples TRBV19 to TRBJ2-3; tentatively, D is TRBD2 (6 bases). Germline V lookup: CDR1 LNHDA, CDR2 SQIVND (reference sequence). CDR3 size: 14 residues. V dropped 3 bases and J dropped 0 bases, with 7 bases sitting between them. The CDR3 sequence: CASSIAGSTDTQYF. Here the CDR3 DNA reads TGTGCCAGTAGTATTGCGGGGAGCACAGATACGCAGTATTTT. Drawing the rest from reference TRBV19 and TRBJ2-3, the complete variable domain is DGGITQSPKYLFRKEGQNVTLSCEQNLNHDAMYWYRQDPGQGLRLIYYSQIVNDFQKGDIAEGYSVSREKKESFPLTVTSAQKNPTAFYLCASSIAGSTDTQYFGPGTRLTVL.

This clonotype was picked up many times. CDR3 nucleotide sequence: TGCAGTGCTAGAATATCGGGACAGGGGGACTACGAGCAGTACTTC. This sequence encodes CSARISGQGDYEQYF. The J gene is TRBJ2-7, the V gene TRBV20-1; 11 bases are shared with TRBD1. The V segment lost 2 bases and the J segment 3 bases; nucleotides outside the gene matches: 6. Per the germline V gene, CDR1 is DFQATT and CDR2 is SNEGSKA (reference sequence). The CDR3 has 15 amino acids.

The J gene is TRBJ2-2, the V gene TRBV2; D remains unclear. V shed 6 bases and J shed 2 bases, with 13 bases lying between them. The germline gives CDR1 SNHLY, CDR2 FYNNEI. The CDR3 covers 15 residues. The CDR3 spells CASRDTDGNTGELFF. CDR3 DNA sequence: TGTGCCAGCAGAGATACGGACGGTAACACCGGGGAGCTGTTTTTT.

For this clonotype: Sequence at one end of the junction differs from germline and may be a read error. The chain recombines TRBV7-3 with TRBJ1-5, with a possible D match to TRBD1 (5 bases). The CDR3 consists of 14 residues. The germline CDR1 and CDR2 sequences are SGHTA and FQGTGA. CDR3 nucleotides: TGTGCCAGCAGCTTAGGGGGAAGCAATCAGCCCCATCATTTT. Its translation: CASSLGGSNQPHHF.

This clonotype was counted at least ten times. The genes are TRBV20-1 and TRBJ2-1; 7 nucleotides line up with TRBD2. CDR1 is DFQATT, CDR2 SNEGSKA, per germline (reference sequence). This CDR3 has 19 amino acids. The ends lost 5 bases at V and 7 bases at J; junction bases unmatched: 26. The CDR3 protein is CSAGRFGAGEAPATNEQFF. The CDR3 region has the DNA TGCAGTGCTGGCCGTTTTGGGGCGGGGGAGGCCCCTGCTACTAATGAGCAGTTCTTC.

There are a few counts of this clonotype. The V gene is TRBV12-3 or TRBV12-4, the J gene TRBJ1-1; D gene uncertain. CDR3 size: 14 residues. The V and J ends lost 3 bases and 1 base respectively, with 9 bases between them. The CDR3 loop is CASSLYRENTEAFF. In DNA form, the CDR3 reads TGTGCCAGCAGTTTGTATAGAGAGAACACTGAAGCTTTCTTT.

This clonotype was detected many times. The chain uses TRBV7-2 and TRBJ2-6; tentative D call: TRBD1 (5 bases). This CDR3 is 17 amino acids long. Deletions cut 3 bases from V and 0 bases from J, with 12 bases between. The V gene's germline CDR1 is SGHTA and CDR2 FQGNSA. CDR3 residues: CASSLLDTTSGANVLTF. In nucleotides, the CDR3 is TGTGCCAGCAGCTTGTTGGACACTACCTCTGGGGCCAACGTCCTGACTTTC. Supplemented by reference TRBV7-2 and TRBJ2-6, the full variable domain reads GAGVSQSPSNKVTEKGKDVELRCDPISGHTALYWYRQSLGQGLEFLIYFQGNSAPDKSGLPSDRFSAERTGGSVSTLTIQRTQQEDSAVYLCASSLLDTTSGANVLTFGAGSRLTVL.

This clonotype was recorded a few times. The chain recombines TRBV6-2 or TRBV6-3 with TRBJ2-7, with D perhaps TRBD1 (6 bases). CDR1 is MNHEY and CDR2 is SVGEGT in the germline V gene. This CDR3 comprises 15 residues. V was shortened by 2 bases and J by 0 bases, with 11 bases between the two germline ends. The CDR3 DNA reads TGTGCCAGCAGTTACGCAGGACAGACCTCCTACGAGCAGTACTTC. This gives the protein CASSYAGQTSYEQYF.

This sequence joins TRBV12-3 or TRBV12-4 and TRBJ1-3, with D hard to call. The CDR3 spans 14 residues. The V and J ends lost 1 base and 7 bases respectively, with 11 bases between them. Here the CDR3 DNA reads TGTGCCAGCAGTTTAGGAGGAGTTGCCAACACCATATATTTT. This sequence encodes CASSLGGVANTIYF.

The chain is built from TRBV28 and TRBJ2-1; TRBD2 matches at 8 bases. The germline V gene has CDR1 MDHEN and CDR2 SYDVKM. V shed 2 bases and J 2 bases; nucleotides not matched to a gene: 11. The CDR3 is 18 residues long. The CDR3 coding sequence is TGTGCCAGCAGTTTACCGCAGTCGGGACTAGATACCTACAATGAGCAGTTCTTC. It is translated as CASSLPQSGLDTYNEQFF.

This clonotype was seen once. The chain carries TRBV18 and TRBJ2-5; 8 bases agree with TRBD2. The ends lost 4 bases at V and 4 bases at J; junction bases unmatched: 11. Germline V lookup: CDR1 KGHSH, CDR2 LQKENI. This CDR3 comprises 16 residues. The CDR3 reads CASSQAGDMWGETQYF. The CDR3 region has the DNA TGTGCCAGCTCACAAGCGGGGGACATGTGGGGAGAGACCCAGTACTTC.

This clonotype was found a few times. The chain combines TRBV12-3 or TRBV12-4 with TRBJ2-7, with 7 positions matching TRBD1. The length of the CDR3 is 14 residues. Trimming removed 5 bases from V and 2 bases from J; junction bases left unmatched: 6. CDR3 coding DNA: TGTGCCAGCAGTGGAGACAGGGACCCCTACGAGCAGTACTTC. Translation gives CASSGDRDPYEQYF.

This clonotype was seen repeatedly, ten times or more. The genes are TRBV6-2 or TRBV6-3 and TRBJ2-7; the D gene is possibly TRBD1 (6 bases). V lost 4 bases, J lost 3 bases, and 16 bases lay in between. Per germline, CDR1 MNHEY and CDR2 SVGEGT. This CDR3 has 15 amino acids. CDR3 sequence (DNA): TGTGCCAGCAGTTCCTGGTTTGAGGGGGTCTACGAGCAGTACTTC. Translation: CASSSWFEGVYEQYF.

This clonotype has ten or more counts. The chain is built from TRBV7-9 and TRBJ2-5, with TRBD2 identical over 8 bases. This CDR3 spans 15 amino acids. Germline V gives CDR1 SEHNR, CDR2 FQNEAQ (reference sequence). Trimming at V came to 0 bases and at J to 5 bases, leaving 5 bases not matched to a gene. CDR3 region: CASSLAAGVGETQYF. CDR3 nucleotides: TGTGCCAGCAGCTTAGCAGCGGGGGTAGGGGAGACCCAGTACTTC.

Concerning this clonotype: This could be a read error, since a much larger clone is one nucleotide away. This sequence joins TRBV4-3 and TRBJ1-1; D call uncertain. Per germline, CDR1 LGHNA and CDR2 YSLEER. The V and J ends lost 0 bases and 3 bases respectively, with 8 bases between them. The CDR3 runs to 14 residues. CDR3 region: CASSQELLYTEAFF. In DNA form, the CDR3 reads TGCGCCAGCAGCCAAGAACTTTTGTACACTGAAGCTTTCTTT.

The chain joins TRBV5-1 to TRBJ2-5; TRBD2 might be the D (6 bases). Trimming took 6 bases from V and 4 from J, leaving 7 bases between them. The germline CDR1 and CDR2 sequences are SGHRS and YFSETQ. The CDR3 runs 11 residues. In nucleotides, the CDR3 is TGCGCCAGCACGCGGGGAGAGACCCAGTACTTC. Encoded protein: CASTRGETQYF.

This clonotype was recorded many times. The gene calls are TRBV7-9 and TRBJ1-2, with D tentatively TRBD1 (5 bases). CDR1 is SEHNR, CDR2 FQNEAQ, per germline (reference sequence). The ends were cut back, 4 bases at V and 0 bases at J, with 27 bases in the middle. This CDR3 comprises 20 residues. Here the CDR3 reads CASSSQRRVGQANSNYGYTF. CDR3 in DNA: TGTGCCAGCAGCTCTCAGCGCCGGGTGGGGCAGGCCAATTCTAACTATGGCTACACCTTC.